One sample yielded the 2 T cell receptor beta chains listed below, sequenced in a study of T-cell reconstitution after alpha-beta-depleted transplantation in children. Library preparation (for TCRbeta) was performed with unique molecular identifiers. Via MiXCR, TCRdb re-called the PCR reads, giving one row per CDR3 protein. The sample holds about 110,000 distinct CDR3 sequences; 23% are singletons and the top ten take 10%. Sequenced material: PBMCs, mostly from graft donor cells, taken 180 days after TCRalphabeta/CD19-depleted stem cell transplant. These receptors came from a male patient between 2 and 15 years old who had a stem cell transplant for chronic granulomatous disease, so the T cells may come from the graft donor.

The CDR3 protein is CSALGGNLNTEAFF. Here the CDR3 DNA reads TGCAGTGCTCTGGGGGGGAATTTGAACACTGAAGCTTTCTTT. V is TRBV20-1 and J is TRBJ1-1; D might be TRBD1 (5 bases). V lost 5 bases, J lost 0 bases, and 13 bases lay in between. The CDR3 is made up of 14 amino acids. The germline V gene has CDR1 DFQATT and CDR2 SNEGSKA (reference sequence).

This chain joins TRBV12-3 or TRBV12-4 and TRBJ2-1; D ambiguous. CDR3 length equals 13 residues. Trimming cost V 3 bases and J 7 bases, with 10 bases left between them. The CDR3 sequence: CASSFNTPNEQFF. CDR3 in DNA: TGTGCCAGCAGTTTTAACACGCCGAATGAGCAGTTCTTC.